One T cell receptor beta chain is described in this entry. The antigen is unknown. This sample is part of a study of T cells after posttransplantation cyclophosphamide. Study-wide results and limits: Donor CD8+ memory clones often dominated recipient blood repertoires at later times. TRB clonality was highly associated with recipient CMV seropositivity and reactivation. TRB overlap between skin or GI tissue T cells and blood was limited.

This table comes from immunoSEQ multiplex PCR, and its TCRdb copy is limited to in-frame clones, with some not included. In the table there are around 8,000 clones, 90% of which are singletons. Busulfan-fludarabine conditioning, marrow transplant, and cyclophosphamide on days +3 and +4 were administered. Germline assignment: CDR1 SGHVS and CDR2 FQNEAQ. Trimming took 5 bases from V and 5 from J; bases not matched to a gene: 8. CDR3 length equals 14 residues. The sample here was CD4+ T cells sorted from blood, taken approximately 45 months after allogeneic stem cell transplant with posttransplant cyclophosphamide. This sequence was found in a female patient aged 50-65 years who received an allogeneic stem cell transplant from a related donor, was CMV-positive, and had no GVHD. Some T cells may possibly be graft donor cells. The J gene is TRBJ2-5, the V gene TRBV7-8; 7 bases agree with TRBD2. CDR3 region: CASSSNSGLETQYF. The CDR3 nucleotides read TGTGCCAGCAGCAGTAATAGCGGGTTGGAGACCCAGTACTTC.